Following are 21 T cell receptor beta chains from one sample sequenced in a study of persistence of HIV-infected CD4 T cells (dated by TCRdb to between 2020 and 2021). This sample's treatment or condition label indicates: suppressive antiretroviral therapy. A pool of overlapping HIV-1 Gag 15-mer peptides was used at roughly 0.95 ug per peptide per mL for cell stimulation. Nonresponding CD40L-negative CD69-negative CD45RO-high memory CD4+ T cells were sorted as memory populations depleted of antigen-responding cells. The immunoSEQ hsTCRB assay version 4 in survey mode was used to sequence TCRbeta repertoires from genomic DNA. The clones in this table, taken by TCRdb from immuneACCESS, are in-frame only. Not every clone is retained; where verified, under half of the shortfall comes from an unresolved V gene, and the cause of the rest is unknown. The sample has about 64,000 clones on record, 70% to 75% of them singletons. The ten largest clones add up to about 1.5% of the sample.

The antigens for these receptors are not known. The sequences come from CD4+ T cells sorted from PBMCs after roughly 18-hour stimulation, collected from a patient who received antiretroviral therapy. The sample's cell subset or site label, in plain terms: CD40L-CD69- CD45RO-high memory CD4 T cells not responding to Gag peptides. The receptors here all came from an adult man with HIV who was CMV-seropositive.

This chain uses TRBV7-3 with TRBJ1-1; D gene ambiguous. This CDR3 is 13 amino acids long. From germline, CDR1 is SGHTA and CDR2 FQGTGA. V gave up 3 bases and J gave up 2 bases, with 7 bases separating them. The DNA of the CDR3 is TGTGCCAGCAGCTTTACAGATAACACTGAAGCTTTCTTT. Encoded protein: CASSFTDNTEAFF. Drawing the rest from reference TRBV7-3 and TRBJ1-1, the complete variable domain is GAGVSQTPSNKVTEKGKYVELRCDPISGHTALYWYRQSLGQGPEFLIYFQGTGAADDSGLPNDRFFAVRPEGSVSTLKIQRTERGDSAVYLCASSFTDNTEAFFGQGTRLTVV.

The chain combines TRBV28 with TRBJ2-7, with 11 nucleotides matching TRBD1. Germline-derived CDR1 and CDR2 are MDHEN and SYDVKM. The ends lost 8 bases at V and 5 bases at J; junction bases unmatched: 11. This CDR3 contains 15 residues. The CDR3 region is CASGERTGGKNEQYF. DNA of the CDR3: TGTGCCAGCGGGGAAAGGACAGGGGGCAAAAACGAGCAGTACTTC.

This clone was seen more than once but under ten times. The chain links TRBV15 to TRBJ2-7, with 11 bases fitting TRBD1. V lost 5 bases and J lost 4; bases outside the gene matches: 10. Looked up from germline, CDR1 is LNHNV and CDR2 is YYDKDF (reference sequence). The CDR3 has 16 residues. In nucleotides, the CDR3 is TGTGCCACCAGCTTACACAGGACAGGGGGCAGTTACGAGCAGTACTTC. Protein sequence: CATSLHRTGGSYEQYF.

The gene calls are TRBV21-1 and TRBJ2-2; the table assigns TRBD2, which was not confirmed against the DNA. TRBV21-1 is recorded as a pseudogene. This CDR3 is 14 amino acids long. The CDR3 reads CASSRGENTGELFF. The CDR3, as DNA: TGTGCCAGCAGCAGGGGGGAAAACACCGGGGAGCTGTTTTTT.

The DNA for the CDR3 is TGTGCCAGCAGTCCCCCACACATGAACACTGAAGCTTTCTTT. Translation gives CASSPPHMNTEAFF. J is TRBJ1-1 and V is TRBV6-6; D is uncertain. Germline V gives CDR1 MNHNY, CDR2 SVGAGI (reference sequence). V was pared by 5 bases and J by 0 bases, with 10 bases between. The CDR3 sequence is 14 residues long.

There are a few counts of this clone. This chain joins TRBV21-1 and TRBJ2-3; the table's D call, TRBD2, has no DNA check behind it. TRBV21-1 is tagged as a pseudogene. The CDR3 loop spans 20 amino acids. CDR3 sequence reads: CASSRIVRLAGAWRTDTQYF. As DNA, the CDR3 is TGTGCCAGCAGCAGGATCGTGCGACTAGCGGGGGCTTGGCGCACAGATACGCAGTATTTT.

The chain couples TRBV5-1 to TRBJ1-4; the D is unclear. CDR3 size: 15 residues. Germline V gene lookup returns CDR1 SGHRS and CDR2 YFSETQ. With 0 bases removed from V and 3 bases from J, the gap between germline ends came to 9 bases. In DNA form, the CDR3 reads TGCGCCAGCAGCTTGGGGTCGATAGCTAATGAAAAACTGTTTTTT. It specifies CASSLGSIANEKLFF.

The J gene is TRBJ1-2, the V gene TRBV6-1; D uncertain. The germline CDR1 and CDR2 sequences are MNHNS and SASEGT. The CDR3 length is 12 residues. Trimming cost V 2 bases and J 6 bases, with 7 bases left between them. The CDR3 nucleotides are TGTGCCAGCAGTGAAACGGCGGATGGCTACACCTTC. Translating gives CASSETADGYTF.

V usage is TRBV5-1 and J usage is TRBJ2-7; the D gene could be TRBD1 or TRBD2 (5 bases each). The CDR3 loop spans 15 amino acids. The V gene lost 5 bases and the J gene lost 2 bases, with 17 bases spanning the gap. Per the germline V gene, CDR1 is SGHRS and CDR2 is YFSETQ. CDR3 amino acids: CASSSGVRGTYEQYF. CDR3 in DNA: TGCGCCAGCAGTTCCGGGGTAAGGGGCACCTACGAGCAGTACTTC.

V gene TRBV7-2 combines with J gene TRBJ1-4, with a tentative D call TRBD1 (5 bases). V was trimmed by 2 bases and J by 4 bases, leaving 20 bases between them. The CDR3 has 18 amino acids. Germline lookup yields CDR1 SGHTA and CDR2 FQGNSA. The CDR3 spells CASSLRGLSHSLNEKLFF. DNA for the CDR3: TGTGCCAGCAGCTTAAGGGGCCTCTCCCATTCGCTTAATGAAAAACTGTTTTTT.

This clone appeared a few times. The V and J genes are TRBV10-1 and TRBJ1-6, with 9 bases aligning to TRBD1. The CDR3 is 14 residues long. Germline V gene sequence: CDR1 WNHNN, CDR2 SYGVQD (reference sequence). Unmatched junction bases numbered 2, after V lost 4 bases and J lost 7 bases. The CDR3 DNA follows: TGCGCCAGCAGTGTGGACAGGGGCAATTCACCCCTCCACTTT. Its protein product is CASSVDRGNSPLHF.

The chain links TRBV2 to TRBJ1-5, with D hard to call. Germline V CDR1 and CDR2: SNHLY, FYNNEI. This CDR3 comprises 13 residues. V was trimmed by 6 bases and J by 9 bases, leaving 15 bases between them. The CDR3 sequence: CASREDLARPQHF. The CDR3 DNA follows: TGTGCCAGCAGGGAGGATTTAGCGAGGCCCCAGCATTTT.

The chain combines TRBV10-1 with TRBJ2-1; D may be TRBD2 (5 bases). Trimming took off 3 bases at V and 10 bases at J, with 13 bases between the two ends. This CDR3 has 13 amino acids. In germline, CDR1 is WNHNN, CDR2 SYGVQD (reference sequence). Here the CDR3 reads CASSDHNRGEQFF. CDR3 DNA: TGCGCCAGCAGTGACCACAACCGAGGGGAGCAGTTCTTC.

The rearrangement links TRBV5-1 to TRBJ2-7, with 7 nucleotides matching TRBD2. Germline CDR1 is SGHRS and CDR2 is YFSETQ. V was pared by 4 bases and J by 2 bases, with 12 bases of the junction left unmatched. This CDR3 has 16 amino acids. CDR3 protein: CASSALGGGSPYEQYF. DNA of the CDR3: TGCGCCAGCAGCGCACTGGGCGGGGGATCCCCCTACGAGCAGTACTTC. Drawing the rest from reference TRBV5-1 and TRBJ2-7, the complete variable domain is KAGVTQTPRYLIKTRGQQVTLSCSPISGHRSVSWYQQTPGQGLQFLFEYFSETQRNKGNFPGRFSGRQFSNSRSEMNVSTLELGDSALYLCASSALGGGSPYEQYFGPGTRLTVT.

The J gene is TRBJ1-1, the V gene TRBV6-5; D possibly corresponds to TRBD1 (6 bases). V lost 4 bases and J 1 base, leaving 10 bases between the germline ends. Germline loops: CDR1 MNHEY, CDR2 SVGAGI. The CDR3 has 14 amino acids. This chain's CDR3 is CASSLGTPNTEAFF. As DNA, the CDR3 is TGTGCCAGCAGTTTAGGGACACCGAACACTGAAGCTTTCTTT.

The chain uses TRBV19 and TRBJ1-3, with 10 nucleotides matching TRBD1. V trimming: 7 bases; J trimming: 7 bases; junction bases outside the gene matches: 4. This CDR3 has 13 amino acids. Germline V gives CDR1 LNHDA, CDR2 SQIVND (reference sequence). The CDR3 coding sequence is TGTGCCAGTACCGCGGACAGGGGGAACACCATATATTTT. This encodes CASTADRGNTIYF.

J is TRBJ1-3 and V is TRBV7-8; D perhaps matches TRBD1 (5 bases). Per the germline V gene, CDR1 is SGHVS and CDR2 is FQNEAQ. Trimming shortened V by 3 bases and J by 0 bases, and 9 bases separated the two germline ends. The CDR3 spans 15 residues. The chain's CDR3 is CASSFLGVSGNTIYF. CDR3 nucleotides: TGTGCCAGCAGCTTTTTAGGGGTCTCTGGAAACACCATATATTTT.

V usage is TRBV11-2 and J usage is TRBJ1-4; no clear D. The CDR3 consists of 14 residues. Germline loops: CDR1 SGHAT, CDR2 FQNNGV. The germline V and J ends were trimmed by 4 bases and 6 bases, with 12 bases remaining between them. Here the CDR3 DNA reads TGTGCCAGCAGCTCGGGTCAGCCCTATGAAAAACTGTTTTTT. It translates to CASSSGQPYEKLFF. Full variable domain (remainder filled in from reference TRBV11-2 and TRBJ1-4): EAGVAQSPRYKIIEKRQSVAFWCNPISGHATLYWYQQILGQGPKLLIQFQNNGVVDDSQLPKDRFSAERLKGVDSTLKIQPAKLEDSAVYLCASSSGQPYEKLFFGSGTQLSVL.

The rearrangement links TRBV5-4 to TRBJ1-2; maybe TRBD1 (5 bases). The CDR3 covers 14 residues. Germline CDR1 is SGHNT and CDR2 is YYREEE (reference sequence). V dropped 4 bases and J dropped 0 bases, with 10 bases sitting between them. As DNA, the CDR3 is TGTGCCAGCAGCACGGACATAGCTAACTATGGCTACACCTTC. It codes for CASSTDIANYGYTF.

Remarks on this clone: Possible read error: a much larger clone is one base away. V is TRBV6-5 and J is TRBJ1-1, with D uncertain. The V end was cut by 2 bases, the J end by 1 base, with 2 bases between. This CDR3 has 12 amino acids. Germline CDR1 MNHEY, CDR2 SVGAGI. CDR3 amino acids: CASSYRNTEAFF. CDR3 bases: TGTGCCAGCAGTTACCGGAACACTGAAGCTTTCTTT.

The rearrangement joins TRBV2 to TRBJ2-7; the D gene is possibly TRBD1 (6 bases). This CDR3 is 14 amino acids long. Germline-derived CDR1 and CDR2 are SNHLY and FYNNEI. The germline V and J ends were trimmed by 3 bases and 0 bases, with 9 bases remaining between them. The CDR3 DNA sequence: TGTGCCAGCAGTGACCGGGACACCTCCTACGAGCAGTACTTC. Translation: CASSDRDTSYEQYF.